These T cell receptor beta chains were read from a single sample in a study of T-cell reconstitution after alpha-beta-depleted transplantation in children. TCRdb ran MiXCR on the PCR reads and lists one entry per CDR3 protein. The sample lists approximately 230,000 distinct CDR3 sequences, around 25% occurring once. The material was PBMCs, obtained before TCRalphabeta/CD19-depleted stem cell transplant. The receptors stem from a girl aged 2 to 9 with Fanconi anemia, due to receive a stem cell transplant. The CDR3 runs from the conserved cysteine through the conserved F or W. D genes are given only for firm matches. A row's size may be missing; if present it is once, few, many or a size class.

cdr3_length d_call j_call v_call clone_size cdr3_aa cdr3_nt
15 NA TRBJ2-3 TRBV12-3/TRBV12-4 NA CASSLGVSRTDTQYF TGTGCCAGCAGTTTAGGGGTATCCCGCACAGATACGCAGTATTTT
18 TRBD2 TRBJ2-4 TRBV18 many CASSPGLAGSLAKNIQYF TGTGCCAGCTCACCGGGACTAGCAGGTTCTCTAGCCAAAAACATTCAGTACTTC
14 TRBD1 TRBJ1-5 TRBV6-1 few CASRDRAKNQPQHF TGTGCCAGCCGGGACAGGGCGAAGAATCAGCCCCAGCATTTT
15 NA TRBJ2-7 TRBV7-2 NA CASSLSFGRTYEQYF TGTGCCAGCAGCTTATCGTTCGGGCGGACCTACGAGCAGTACTTC
14 NA TRBJ2-3 TRBV7-8 few CASNGAGVLYTQYF TGTGCCAGCAACGGCGCGGGTGTTCTTTATACGCAGTATTTT
13 TRBD2 TRBJ2-1 TRBV6-2/TRBV6-3 many CASSYVASGEQFF TGTGCCAGCAGTTACGTGGCTAGCGGAGAGCAGTTCTTC
15 NA TRBJ2-5 TRBV5-1 few CASSLGHGSQETQYF TGCGCCAGCAGCTTGGGTCATGGGTCGCAAGAGACCCAGTACTTC
14 NA TRBJ2-5 TRBV11-2 few CASSSRGYQETQYF TGTGCCAGCAGCTCAAGAGGCTACCAGGAGACCCAGTACTTC
12 NA TRBJ2-5 TRBV20-1 NA CSVLNLQETQYF TGCAGTGTTTTGAACCTACAAGAGACCCAGTACTTC
15 TRBD2 TRBJ2-1 TRBV7-3 NA CASSLGGTSFNEQFF TGTGCCAGCAGCTTAGGGGGGACTAGTTTCAATGAGCAGTTCTTC
13 NA TRBJ2-1 TRBV7-3 NA CASSSPPYNEQFF TGTGCCAGCAGCTCTCCACCGTACAATGAGCAGTTCTTC
14 NA TRBJ2-7 TRBV27 few CASSYQGGVYEQYF TGTGCCAGCAGTTACCAGGGGGGGGTTTACGAGCAGTACTTC
16 TRBD1 TRBJ2-3 TRBV25-1 few CASSGEGDRPTDTQYF TGTGCCAGCAGCGGAGAGGGGGACAGGCCCACAGATACGCAGTATTTT
14 NA TRBJ2-5 TRBV20-1 many CSASQIVQGETQYF TGCAGTGCTAGTCAGATTGTGCAGGGGGAGACCCAGTACTTC
14 TRBD1 TRBJ2-7 TRBV19 once CASSHGQGGNEQYF TGTGCCAGTAGTCACGGACAGGGCGGAAACGAGCAGTACTTC
16 TRBD2 TRBJ2-1 TRBV20-1 few CSARDVGLAAYNEQFF TGCAGTGCTAGAGATGTAGGACTAGCGGCCTACAATGAGCAGTTCTTC
13 NA TRBJ2-7 TRBV29-1 NA CSVVRPTGYEQYF TGCAGCGTCGTCCGACCTACAGGCTACGAGCAGTACTTC
16 NA TRBJ2-1 TRBV7-9 NA CASSYPRAGAYNEQFF TGTGCCAGCAGCTACCCTAGGGCGGGGGCATACAATGAGCAGTTCTTC
17 TRBD2 TRBJ2-5 TRBV27 few CASSPRLAGGPTETQYF TGTGCCAGCAGTCCCAGACTAGCGGGAGGGCCAACGGAGACCCAGTACTTC
15 TRBD1 TRBJ1-1 TRBV29-1 few CSVIAPTGLNTEAFF TGCAGCGTCATCGCCCCGACAGGGTTGAACACTGAAGCTTTCTTT
15 TRBD2 TRBJ2-3 TRBV5-4 many CASSFNGGATDTQYF TGTGCCAGCAGCTTCAACGGGGGGGCCACCGATACGCAGTATTTT
12 NA TRBJ2-7 TRBV29-1 many CSVLQVTGEQYF TGCAGCGTGTTACAGGTCACGGGCGAGCAGTACTTC
13 NA TRBJ2-3 TRBV6-1 many CASREFSTDTQYF TGTGCCAGCAGAGAGTTTAGCACAGATACGCAGTATTTT
14 NA TRBJ2-5 TRBV6-5 many CASSLGDGGETQYF TGTGCCAGCAGTTTGGGGGACGGCGGAGAGACCCAGTACTTC
13 TRBD1 TRBJ2-3 TRBV29-1 many CSVAQGAGDTQYF TGCAGCGTTGCCCAGGGGGCGGGAGATACGCAGTATTTT
18 TRBD2 TRBJ2-1 TRBV4-2 few CASSLNEEAGGSGGEQFF TGTGCCAGCAGCCTCAATGAGGAGGCGGGAGGGTCGGGTGGTGAGCAGTTCTTC
16 TRBD2 TRBJ2-1 TRBV12-3/TRBV12-4 many CASSSSGLSRRLEQFF TGTGCCAGCAGTTCGTCGGGACTATCCCGCCGTCTTGAGCAGTTCTTC
13 NA TRBJ2-5 TRBV28 many CASSLLGSETQYF TGTGCCAGCAGTTTACTCGGGTCAGAGACCCAGTACTTC
15 TRBD2 TRBJ2-3 TRBV12-3/TRBV12-4 NA CASSLAGVSIDTQYF TGTGCCAGCAGCCTAGCGGGAGTTAGCATAGATACGCAGTATTTT
16 TRBD2 TRBJ2-1 TRBV7-3 NA CASSLTGGGVYNEQFF TGTGCCAGCAGCTTAACGGGCGGGGGGGTATACAATGAGCAGTTCTTC
15 TRBD1 TRBJ2-7 TRBV28 NA CASSLWIQGAYEQYF TGTGCCAGCAGTTTATGGATACAGGGGGCATACGAGCAGTACTTC
13 TRBD1 TRBJ1-2 TRBV29-1 NA CSGTGGAGYGYTF TGCAGCGGGACAGGGGGCGCAGGGTATGGCTACACCTTC
13 TRBD2 TRBJ2-1 TRBV6-1 many CASRRREYNEQFF TGTGCCAGCAGGAGGCGGGAGTACAATGAGCAGTTCTTC
15 NA TRBJ2-5 TRBV20-1 few CSAPLRSAPKETQYF TGCAGTGCTCCTCTGCGGTCGGCCCCCAAGGAGACCCAGTACTTC
17 TRBD2 TRBJ2-3 TRBV12-3/TRBV12-4 many CASSLVGGGLAGDTQYF TGTGCCAGCAGTTTAGTCGGGGGGGGGCTGGCTGGAGATACGCAGTATTTT
15 NA TRBJ2-7 TRBV4-1 NA CASSHPGQRAQEQYF TGCGCCAGCAGCCACCCCGGACAGCGGGCACAGGAGCAGTACTTC
13 NA TRBJ1-2 TRBV24-1 once CATSESSSYGYTF TGTGCCACCAGTGAGAGCAGCAGCTATGGCTACACCTTC
13 TRBD2 TRBJ2-3 TRBV10-3 NA CAIKLASGNTQYF TGTGCCATCAAACTAGCGAGCGGGAATACGCAGTATTTT
14 NA TRBJ2-1 TRBV6-5 many CASSYGQIYNEQFF TGTGCCAGCAGTTACGGACAGATCTACAATGAGCAGTTCTTC
12 TRBD2 TRBJ2-7 TRBV20-1 many CSARGLAAEQYF TGCAGTGCTAGAGGACTAGCGGCCGAGCAGTACTTC
12 TRBD1 TRBJ2-5 TRBV29-1 many CSGQGEGETQYF TGCAGCGGTCAGGGGGAAGGAGAGACCCAGTACTTC
16 NA TRBJ2-6 TRBV12-3/TRBV12-4 many CASSFEAATGANVLTF TGTGCCAGCAGTTTCGAGGCCGCTACTGGGGCCAACGTCCTGACTTTC
14 NA TRBJ1-5 TRBV28 NA CASSRGRDYQPQHF TGTGCCAGCAGTCGGGGCAGAGACTATCAGCCCCAGCATTTT
13 NA TRBJ2-7 TRBV12-3/TRBV12-4 many CASSLGQVYEQYF TGTGCCAGCAGTTTGGGGCAGGTCTACGAGCAGTACTTC
14 TRBD2 TRBJ2-1 TRBV20-1 NA CSARRELIYNEQFF TGCAGTGCTAGGCGGGAGCTTATATACAATGAGCAGTTCTTC
13 NA TRBJ2-4 TRBV7-2 NA CASSLAGVNIQYF TGTGCCAGCAGCTTAGCGGGAGTTAACATTCAGTACTTC
12 NA TRBJ2-1 TRBV20-1 once CSASEGPSEQFF TGCAGTGCTAGTGAGGGGCCCAGTGAGCAGTTCTTC